These 13 T cell receptor beta chains came from one sample sequenced in a study of T cell responses to AZD1222 COVID-19 vaccine. This table comes from immunoSEQ multiplex PCR, and its TCRdb copy is limited to in-frame clones, with some not included. The repertoire includes around 140,000 clones, 85% to 95% of them detected once, and approximately 12% sits in the top ten. Sequenced here: peripheral blood, sampled after recovery from COVID-19. The source is an adult who had recovered from COVID-19.

The chain combines TRBV7-9 with TRBJ1-1; D is undetermined. V was trimmed by 4 bases and J by 1 base, leaving 10 bases between them. The CDR3 length is 14 residues. The germline gives CDR1 SEHNR, CDR2 FQNEAQ (reference sequence). The CDR3: CASSSNQRNTEAFF. The CDR3 bases are TGTGCCAGCAGCTCTAACCAAAGGAACACTGAAGCTTTCTTT.

The chain links TRBV4-1 to TRBJ2-4; the D gene is possibly TRBD2 (6 bases). The germline gives CDR1 MGHRA, CDR2 YSYEKL. This CDR3 has 18 residues. V lost 2 bases and J lost 1, with 18 bases in between. The CDR3 spells CASSQPPVTRNAKNIQYF. The CDR3 DNA follows: TGCGCCAGCAGCCAACCCCCGGTGACTAGGAACGCCAAAAACATTCAGTACTTC.

The chain couples TRBV4-1 to TRBJ2-1, with unresolved D. The germline CDR1 and CDR2 sequences are MGHRA and YSYEKL. The CDR3 is 12 residues long. Trimming removed 2 bases from V and 11 bases from J, with 10 bases in between. The CDR3 DNA follows: TGCGCCAGCAGCCAACCTATGGGCCAGCAGTTCTTC. Translating gives CASSQPMGQQFF.

The V gene is TRBV29-1, the J gene TRBJ1-2, with 7 bases identical to TRBD1. V dropped 7 bases and J dropped 6; count of bases not matched to a gene: 5. CDR1 SQVTM and CDR2 ANQGSEA come from the germline V gene. There are 11 residues in the CDR3. CDR3 nucleotide sequence: TGCAGCGCCAGGGGGGGCGATGGCTACACCTTC. This gives the protein CSARGGDGYTF.

This clone was recorded only once. This sequence joins TRBV18 and TRBJ2-5; D is ambiguous. The CDR3 is 11 amino acids. V lost 3 bases, J lost 5 bases, and 4 bases lay in between. The germline V gene has CDR1 KGHSH and CDR2 LQKENI. The CDR3 is CASSPDETQYF. The CDR3 DNA reads as TGTGCCAGCTCACCCGACGAGACCCAGTACTTC.

The V and J genes are TRBV9 and TRBJ1-4, with 12 bases identical to TRBD1. The CDR3 totals 17 residues. With V trimmed by 4 bases and J by 7 bases, 11 bases remained unmatched. Germline V gives CDR1 SGDLS, CDR2 YYNGEE. CDR3 bases: TGTGCCAGCAGCTTGACCCCCGGGACAGGGGGCATTGAAAAACTGTTTTTT. Its translation: CASSLTPGTGGIEKLFF.

The chain joins TRBV19 to TRBJ2-7; D perhaps matches TRBD2 (6 bases). CDR1 LNHDA and CDR2 SQIVND come from the germline V gene (reference sequence). The CDR3 is made up of 15 amino acids. The ends were cut back, 3 bases at V and 4 bases at J, with 16 bases in the middle. The CDR3 nucleotides read TGTGCCAGTAGTATTATGCAGGGCGGGACTTACGAGCAGTACTTC. Translated, it gives CASSIMQGGTYEQYF.

The chain couples TRBV6-5 to TRBJ1-5, with D unresolved. V lost 10 bases and J lost 5, with 15 bases in between. CDR1 is MNHEY and CDR2 is SVGAGI in the germline V gene. The CDR3 spans 13 residues. CDR3 sequence reads: CATAASPYQPQHF. CDR3 in DNA: TGTGCCACGGCAGCCTCCCCGTATCAGCCCCAGCATTTT.

This chain uses TRBV7-3 with TRBJ2-1; the match to TRBD2 covers 9 bases. With V trimmed by 2 bases and J by 8 bases, 4 bases remained unmatched. The CDR3 totals 14 residues. The germline gives CDR1 SGHTA, CDR2 FQGTGA. The CDR3 reads CASSLAGGGDEQFF. CDR3 nucleotide sequence: TGTGCCAGCAGCTTAGCGGGAGGGGGCGATGAGCAGTTCTTC. The full variable domain, in which reference TRBV7-3 and TRBJ2-1 provide the parts outside the CDR3, is GAGVSQTPSNKVTEKGKYVELRCDPISGHTALYWYRQSLGQGPEFLIYFQGTGAADDSGLPNDRFFAVRPEGSVSTLKIQRTERGDSAVYLCASSLAGGGDEQFFGPGTRLTVL.

This rearrangement joins TRBV19 to TRBJ2-7; the match to TRBD1 covers 11 bases. Germline V gene sequence: CDR1 LNHDA, CDR2 SQIVND (reference sequence). J was trimmed by 2 bases and V by 3 bases; bases with no gene match: 6. CDR3 length: 16 amino acids. CDR3 sequence reads: CASSILGQGDAYEQYF. CDR3 bases: TGTGCCAGTAGTATCTTGGGACAGGGGGATGCCTACGAGCAGTACTTC. Combining the CDR3 with reference TRBV19 and TRBJ2-7 gives the whole variable domain DGGITQSPKYLFRKEGQNVTLSCEQNLNHDAMYWYRQDPGQGLRLIYYSQIVNDFQKGDIAEGYSVSREKKESFPLTVTSAQKNPTAFYLCASSILGQGDAYEQYFGPGTRLTVT.

The chain recombines TRBV11-2 with TRBJ2-7; TRBD2 agrees at 12 bases. The ends lost 5 bases at V and 1 base at J; junction bases unmatched: 15. CDR3 length: 19 amino acids. Germline V gene lookup returns CDR1 SGHAT and CDR2 FQNNGV. The CDR3 bases are TGTGCCAGCAGCCCTAGTGGGGGACTAGCGGGTACTAAATCCTACGAGCAGTACTTC. Residues: CASSPSGGLAGTKSYEQYF.

J is TRBJ1-1 and V is TRBV5-5; D possibly corresponds to TRBD1 (6 bases). Germline CDR1 SGHKS, CDR2 YYEKEE (reference sequence). The CDR3 extends over 14 amino acids. The ends were cut back, 0 bases at V and 11 bases at J, with 17 bases in the middle. The CDR3 sequence: CASSLASGGLEAFF. CDR3 nucleotide sequence: TGTGCCAGCAGCTTGGCCTCGGGGGGGCTAGAGGCTTTCTTT.

The chain employs TRBV2 and TRBJ1-2; D might be TRBD1 (6 bases). There are 14 residues in the CDR3. Germline CDR1 SNHLY, CDR2 FYNNEI. With 0 bases removed from V and 8 bases from J, the gap between germline ends came to 13 bases. CDR3 protein: CASSEALQGRGYTF. The CDR3 nucleotides read TGTGCCAGCAGTGAAGCGCTTCAGGGGCGGGGCTACACCTTC.